This record looks at one T cell receptor (beta chain) sequence and its context. Generated by immunoSEQ multiplex PCR, the TCRdb table keeps only in-frame clones and is missing some. The sample records approximately 88,000 clones, approximately 92% being singletons. The data are from a study of T cell changes during pregnancy in multiple sclerosis. The CDR3 is made up of 13 amino acids. V was pared by 3 bases and J by 5 bases, with 10 bases between. From germline, CDR1 is LNHNV and CDR2 YYDKDF (reference sequence). Sample: peripheral blood, taken in the first trimester of pregnancy. This receptor was taken from a female donor with multiple sclerosis, enrolled in a pregnancy study. The V gene is TRBV15, the J gene TRBJ2-5, with D perhaps matching TRBD2 (6 bases). The CDR3: CATSSLLAETQYF. CDR3 coding DNA: TGTGCCACCAGCAGTCTACTAGCTGAGACCCAGTACTTC. Filled out from reference TRBV15 and TRBJ2-5, the complete variable domain reads DAMVIQNPRYQVTQFGKPVTLSCSQTLNHNVMYWYQQKSSQAPKLLFHYYDKDFNNEADTPDNFQSRRPNTSFCFLDIRSPGLGDTAMYLCATSSLLAETQYFGPGTRLLVL.